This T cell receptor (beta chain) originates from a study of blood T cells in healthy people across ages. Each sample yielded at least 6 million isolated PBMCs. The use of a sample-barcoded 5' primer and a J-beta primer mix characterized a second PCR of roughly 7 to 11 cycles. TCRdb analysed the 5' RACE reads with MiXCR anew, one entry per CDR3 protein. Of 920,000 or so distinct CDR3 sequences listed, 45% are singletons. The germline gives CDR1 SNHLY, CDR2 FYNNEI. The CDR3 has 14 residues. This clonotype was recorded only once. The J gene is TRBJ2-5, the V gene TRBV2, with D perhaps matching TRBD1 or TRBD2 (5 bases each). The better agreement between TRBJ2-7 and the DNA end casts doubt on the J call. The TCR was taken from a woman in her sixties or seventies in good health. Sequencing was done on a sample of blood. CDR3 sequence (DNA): TGTGCCAGCAGGTCGGGGCTACGATTTTACGAGCAGTACTTC. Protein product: CASRSGLRFYEQYF.